The sequence of this TCR beta chain was determined in a study of T cell responses to AZD1222 COVID-19 vaccine. Study results and limitations: White British ancestry dominated among donors, who included more females, and clonal diversity was possibly underestimated.

Looked up from germline, CDR1 is WSHSY and CDR2 is SAAADI. V was pared by 4 bases and J by 4 bases, with 17 bases between. This CDR3 region has 16 residues. Comments on this clone: What it binds is unknown.

Measured with immunoSEQ multiplex PCR; TCRdb has only the in-frame clones, and not every one. This sample carries about 96,000 clones, roughly 88% of them seen once, and the ten largest clones take roughly 24%. The sequence was collected from an adult in good health. The V gene is TRBV10-2, the J gene TRBJ2-1; no definite D call. The specimen was peripheral blood, collected on day 0 of AZD1222 vaccination. The CDR3 DNA reads TGCGCCAGCAGTGGTACGAGCGCCCCCTCGTACAATGAGCAGTTCTTC. Translated, it gives CASSGTSAPSYNEQFF.